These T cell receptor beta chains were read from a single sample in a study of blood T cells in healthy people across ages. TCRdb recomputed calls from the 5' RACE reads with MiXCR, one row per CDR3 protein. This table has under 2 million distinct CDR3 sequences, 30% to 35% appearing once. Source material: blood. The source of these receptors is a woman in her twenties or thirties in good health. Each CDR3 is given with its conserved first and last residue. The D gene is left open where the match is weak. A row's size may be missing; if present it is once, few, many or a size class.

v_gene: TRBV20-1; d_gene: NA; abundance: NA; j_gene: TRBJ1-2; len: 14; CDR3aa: CSAPPDTTNYGYTF; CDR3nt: TGCAGTGCTCCCCCGGACACTACTAACTATGGCTACACCTTC
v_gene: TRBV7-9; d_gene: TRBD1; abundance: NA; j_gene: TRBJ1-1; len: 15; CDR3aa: CASSLGTGVNTEAFF; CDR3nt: TGTGCCAGCAGCTTGGGGACAGGGGTGAACACTGAAGCTTTCTTT
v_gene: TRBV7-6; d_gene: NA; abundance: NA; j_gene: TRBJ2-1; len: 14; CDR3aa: CASSWVQGPNEQFF; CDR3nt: TGTGCCAGCAGCTGGGTCCAGGGCCCCAATGAGCAGTTCTTC
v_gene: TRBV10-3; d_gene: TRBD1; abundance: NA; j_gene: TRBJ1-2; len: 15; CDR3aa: CAISTTDRADYGYTF; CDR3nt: TGTGCCATCAGTACTACCGACAGGGCGGACTATGGCTACACCTTC
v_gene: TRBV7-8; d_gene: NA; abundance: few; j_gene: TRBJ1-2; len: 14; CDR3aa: CASSLSPGMVGYTF; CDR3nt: TGTGCCAGCAGCTTATCCCCGGGAATGGTAGGCTACACCTTC
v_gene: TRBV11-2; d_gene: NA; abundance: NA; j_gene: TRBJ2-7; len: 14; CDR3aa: CASSLRGGVHEQYF; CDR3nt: TGTGCCAGCAGCTTAAGGGGCGGAGTCCACGAGCAGTACTTC
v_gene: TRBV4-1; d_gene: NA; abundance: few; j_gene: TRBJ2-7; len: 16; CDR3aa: CASSQDKEEGFYEQYF; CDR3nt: TGCGCCAGCAGCCAAGATAAAGAGGAGGGTTTCTACGAGCAGTACTTC
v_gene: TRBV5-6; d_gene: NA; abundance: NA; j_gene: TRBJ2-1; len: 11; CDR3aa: CASSSPYEQFF; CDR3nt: TGTGCCAGCAGCAGCCCGTATGAGCAGTTCTTC
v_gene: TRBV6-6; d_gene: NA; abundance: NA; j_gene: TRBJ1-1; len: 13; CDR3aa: CASRYSVNTEAFF; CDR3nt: TGTGCCAGCAGGTACTCAGTGAACACTGAAGCTTTCTTT
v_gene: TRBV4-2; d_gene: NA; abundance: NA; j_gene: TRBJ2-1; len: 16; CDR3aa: CASSQEVGLEGIGQFF; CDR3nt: TGTGCCAGCAGCCAAGAAGTGGGGCTAGAGGGGATCGGGCAGTTCTTC
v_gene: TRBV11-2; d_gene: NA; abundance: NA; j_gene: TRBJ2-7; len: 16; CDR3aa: CASSLGQSYLSYEQYF; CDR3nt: TGTGCCAGCAGCTTAGGCCAGAGCTATCTAAGCTACGAGCAGTACTTC
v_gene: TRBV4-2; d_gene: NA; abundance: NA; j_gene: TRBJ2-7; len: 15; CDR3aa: CASSPAEGHPNEQYF; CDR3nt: TGTGCCAGCTCCCCGGCGGAGGGGCACCCGAACGAGCAGTACTTC
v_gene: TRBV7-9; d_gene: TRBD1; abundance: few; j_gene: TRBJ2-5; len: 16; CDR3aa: CASSPRTGVGFETQYF; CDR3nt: TGTGCCAGCAGCCCTCGGACAGGGGTCGGTTTCGAGACCCAGTACTTC
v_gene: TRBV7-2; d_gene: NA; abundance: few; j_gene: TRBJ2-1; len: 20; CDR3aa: CASSLRGPNSGDSSYNEQFF; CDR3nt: TGTGCCAGCAGCTTACGGGGCCCGAATAGTGGCGATAGCTCCTACAATGAGCAGTTCTTC
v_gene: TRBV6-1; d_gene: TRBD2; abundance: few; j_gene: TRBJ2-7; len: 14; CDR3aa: CASSGVAGQYEQYF; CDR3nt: TGTGCCAGCAGTGGGGTAGCGGGGCAGTACGAGCAGTACTTC
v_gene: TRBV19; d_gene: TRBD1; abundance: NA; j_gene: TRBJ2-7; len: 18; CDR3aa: CASSISGTGSFLDYEQYF; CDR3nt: TGTGCCAGTAGTATTTCCGGGACAGGGTCATTTCTCGACTACGAGCAGTACTTC
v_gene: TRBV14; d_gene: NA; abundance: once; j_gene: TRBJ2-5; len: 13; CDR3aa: CASSQGGQEAQYF; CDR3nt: TGTGCCAGCAGCCAGGGGGGCCAGGAGGCCCAGTACTTC
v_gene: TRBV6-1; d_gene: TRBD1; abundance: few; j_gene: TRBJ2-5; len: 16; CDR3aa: CASSEALLAGGATQYF; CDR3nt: TGTGCCAGCAGTGAAGCGCTATTAGCAGGGGGAGCGACCCAGTACTTC
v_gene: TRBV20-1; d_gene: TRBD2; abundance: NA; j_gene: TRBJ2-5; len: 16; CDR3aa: CSARDARRGDQETQYF; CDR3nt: TGCAGTGCTAGAGATGCCCGGCGGGGGGATCAAGAGACCCAGTACTTC
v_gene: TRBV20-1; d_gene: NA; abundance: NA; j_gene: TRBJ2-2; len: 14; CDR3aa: CSARTRMNTGELFF; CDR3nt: TGCAGTGCCCGAACTAGGATGAACACCGGGGAGCTGTTTTTT
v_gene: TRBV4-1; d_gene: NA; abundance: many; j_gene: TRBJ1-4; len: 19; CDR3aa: CASSQAPVTATQTNEKLFF; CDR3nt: TGCGCCAGCAGCCAGGCCCCAGTAACGGCCACGCAAACTAATGAAAAACTGTTTTTT
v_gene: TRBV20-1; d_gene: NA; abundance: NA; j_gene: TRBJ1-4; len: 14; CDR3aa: CSAGVGGANEKLFF; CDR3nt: TGCAGTGCTGGGGTGGGGGGTGCTAATGAAAAACTGTTTTTT
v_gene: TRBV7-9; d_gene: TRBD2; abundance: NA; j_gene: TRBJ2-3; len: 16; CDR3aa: CASSLVSGVSTDTQYF; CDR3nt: TGTGCCAGCAGCTTGGTTAGCGGGGTTAGCACAGATACGCAGTATTTT
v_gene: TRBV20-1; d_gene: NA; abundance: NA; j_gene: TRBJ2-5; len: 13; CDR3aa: CSATPDTKETQYF; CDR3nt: TGCAGTGCTACTCCCGACACCAAGGAGACCCAGTACTTC
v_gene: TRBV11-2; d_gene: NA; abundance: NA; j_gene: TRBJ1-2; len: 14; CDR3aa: CASSLAGSEFGYTF; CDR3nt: TGTGCCAGCAGCTTAGCCGGGAGCGAGTTTGGCTACACCTTC
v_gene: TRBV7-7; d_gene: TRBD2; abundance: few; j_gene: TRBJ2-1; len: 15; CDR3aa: CASSVGLPSYNEQFF; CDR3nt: TGTGCCAGCAGCGTGGGACTACCGTCCTACAATGAGCAGTTCTTC
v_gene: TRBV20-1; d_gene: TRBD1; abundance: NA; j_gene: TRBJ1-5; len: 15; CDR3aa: CSARVNRGFNQPQHF; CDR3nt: TGCAGTGCTAGAGTGAACAGGGGATTTAATCAGCCCCAGCATTTT
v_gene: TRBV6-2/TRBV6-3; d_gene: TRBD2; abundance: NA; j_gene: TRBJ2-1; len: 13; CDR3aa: CASSAGEHNEQFF; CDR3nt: TGTGCCAGCTCAGCGGGGGAGCACAATGAGCAGTTCTTC
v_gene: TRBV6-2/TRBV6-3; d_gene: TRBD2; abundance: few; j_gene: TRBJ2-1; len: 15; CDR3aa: CASSYSARGGDEQFF; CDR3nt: TGTGCCAGCAGTTACTCTGCGCGGGGGGGCGATGAGCAGTTCTTC
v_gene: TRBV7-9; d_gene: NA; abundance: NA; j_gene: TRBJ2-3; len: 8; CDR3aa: CASGTQYF; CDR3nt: TGTGCCAGCGGTACGCAGTATTTT
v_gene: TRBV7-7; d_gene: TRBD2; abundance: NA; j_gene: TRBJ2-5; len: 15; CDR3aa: CASSLWGGDQETQYF; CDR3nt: TGTGCCAGCAGCCTATGGGGGGGAGATCAAGAGACCCAGTACTTC
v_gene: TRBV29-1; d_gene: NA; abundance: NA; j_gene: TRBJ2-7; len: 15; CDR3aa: CSVEFSEAQTYEQYF; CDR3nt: TGCAGCGTTGAATTCTCCGAGGCACAGACCTACGAGCAGTACTTC
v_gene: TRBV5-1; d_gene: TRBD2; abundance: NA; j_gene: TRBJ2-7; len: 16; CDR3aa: CASSLVLAGGDYEQYF; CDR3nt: TGCGCCAGCAGCTTGGTACTAGCGGGCGGTGACTACGAGCAGTACTTC
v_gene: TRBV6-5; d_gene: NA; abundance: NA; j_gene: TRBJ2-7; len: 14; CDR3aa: CASSYSRGGKGQYF; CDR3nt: TGTGCCAGCAGTTACTCGAGAGGGGGGAAAGGGCAGTACTTC
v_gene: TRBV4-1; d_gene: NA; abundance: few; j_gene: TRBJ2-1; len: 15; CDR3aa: CASSQVGGAGWEQFF; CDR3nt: TGCGCCAGCAGCCAAGTTGGGGGCGCGGGATGGGAGCAGTTCTTC
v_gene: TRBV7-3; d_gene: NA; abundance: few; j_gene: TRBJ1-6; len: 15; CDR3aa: CASSLEQSSNSPLHF; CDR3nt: TGTGCCAGCAGCCTTGAACAGAGCTCTAATTCACCCCTCCACTTT
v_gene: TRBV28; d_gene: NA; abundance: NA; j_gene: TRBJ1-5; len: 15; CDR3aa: CASSLQDTRNQLQHF; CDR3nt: TGTGCCAGCAGTCTCCAGGACACCCGAAATCAGCTCCAGCATTTT
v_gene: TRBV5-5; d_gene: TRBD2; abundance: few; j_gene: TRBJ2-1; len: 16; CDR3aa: CASSFGLAGSYNEQFF; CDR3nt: TGTGCCAGCAGCTTCGGACTAGCGGGCTCCTACAATGAGCAGTTCTTC
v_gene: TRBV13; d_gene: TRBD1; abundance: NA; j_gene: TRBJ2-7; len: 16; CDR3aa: CASSLGLKDGDSEQYF; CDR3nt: TGTGCCAGCAGCTTAGGCCTAAAAGATGGGGACAGTGAGCAGTACTTC
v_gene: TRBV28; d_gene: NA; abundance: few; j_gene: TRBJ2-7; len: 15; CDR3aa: CASGSGAVNSYEQYF; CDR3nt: TGTGCCAGCGGATCAGGAGCGGTCAACTCCTACGAGCAGTACTTC
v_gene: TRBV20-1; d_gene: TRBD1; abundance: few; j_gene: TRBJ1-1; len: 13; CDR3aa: CSASRDSGTEAFF; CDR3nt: TGCAGTGCTAGTCGGGACAGCGGGACTGAAGCTTTCTTT
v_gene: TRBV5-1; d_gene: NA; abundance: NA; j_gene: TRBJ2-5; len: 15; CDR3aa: CASSLGQGWQETQYF; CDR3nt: TGCGCCAGCAGCTTGGGTCAGGGTTGGCAAGAGACCCAGTACTTC
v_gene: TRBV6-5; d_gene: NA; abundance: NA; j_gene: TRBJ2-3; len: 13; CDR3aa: CASSAGYGDTQYF; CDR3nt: TGTGCCAGCAGTGCTGGGTACGGGGATACGCAGTATTTT
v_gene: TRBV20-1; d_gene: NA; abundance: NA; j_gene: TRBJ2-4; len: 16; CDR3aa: CSASPKETPGCSIQYF; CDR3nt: TGCAGTGCTAGCCCAAAGGAGACCCCGGGATGTAGCATTCAGTACTTC
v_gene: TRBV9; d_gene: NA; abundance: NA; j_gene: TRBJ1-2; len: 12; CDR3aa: CASSGTVGGYTF; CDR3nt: TGTGCCAGCAGCGGGACAGTGGGGGGCTACACCTTC
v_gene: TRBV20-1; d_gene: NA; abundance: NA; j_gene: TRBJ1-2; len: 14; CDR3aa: CSARDAQANYGYTF; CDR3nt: TGCAGTGCTAGAGATGCCCAGGCCAACTATGGCTACACCTTC
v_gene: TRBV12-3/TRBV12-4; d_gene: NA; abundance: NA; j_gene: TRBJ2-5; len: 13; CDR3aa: CASRAGQKETQYF; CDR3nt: TGTGCCAGCAGGGCCGGACAGAAGGAGACCCAGTACTTC
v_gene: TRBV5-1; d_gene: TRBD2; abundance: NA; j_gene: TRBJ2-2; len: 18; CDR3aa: CASSLDWPGLADTGELFF; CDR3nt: TGCGCCAGCAGCTTGGATTGGCCGGGACTAGCGGACACCGGGGAGCTGTTTTTT
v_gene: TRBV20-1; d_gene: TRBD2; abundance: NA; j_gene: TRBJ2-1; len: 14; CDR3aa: CSALLAGGLTEQFF; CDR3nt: TGCAGTGCGCTCCTAGCGGGGGGGCTCACTGAGCAGTTCTTC
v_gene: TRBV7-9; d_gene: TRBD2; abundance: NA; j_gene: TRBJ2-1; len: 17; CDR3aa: CASSLRLAGDLSAEQFF; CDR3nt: TGTGCCAGCAGCTTAAGGCTAGCGGGAGATCTTTCCGCTGAGCAGTTCTTC
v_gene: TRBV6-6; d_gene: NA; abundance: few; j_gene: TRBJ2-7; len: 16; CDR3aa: CASSGLVKGTNYEQYF; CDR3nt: TGTGCCAGCAGTGGACTCGTTAAAGGGACGAACTACGAGCAGTACTTC
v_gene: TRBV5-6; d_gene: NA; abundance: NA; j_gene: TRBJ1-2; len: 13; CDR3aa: CASSLRANYDYTF; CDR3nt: TGTGCCAGCAGCTTGAGGGCTAACTATGACTACACCTTC
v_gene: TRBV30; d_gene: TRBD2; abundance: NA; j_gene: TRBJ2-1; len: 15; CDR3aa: CAWSVLAGGPDEQFF; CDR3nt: TGTGCCTGGAGTGTATTAGCGGGGGGGCCAGATGAGCAGTTCTTC
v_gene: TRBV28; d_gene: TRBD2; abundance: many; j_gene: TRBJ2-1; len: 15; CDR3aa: CASSSGLAGPNEQFF; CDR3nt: TGCGCCAGCAGCTCAGGACTAGCGGGGCCCAATGAGCAGTTCTTC
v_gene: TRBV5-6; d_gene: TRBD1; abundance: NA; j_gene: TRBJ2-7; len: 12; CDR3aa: CASSQGAEEQYF; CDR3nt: TGTGCCAGCAGTCAGGGGGCGGAAGAGCAGTACTTC
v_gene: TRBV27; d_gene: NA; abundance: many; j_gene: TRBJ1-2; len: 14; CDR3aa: CASSPPGSNYGYTF; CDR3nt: TGTGCCAGCAGCCCCCCCGGTTCTAACTATGGCTACACCTTC
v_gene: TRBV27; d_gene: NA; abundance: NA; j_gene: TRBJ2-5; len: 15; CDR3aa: CASSRLWSPPETQYF; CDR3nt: TGTGCCAGCAGTCGCCTATGGTCCCCCCCGGAGACCCAGTACTTC
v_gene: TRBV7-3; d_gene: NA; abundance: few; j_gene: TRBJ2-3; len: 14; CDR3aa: CAGSPGAPADTQYF; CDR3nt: TGTGCCGGCAGCCCCGGGGCCCCCGCGGATACGCAGTATTTT